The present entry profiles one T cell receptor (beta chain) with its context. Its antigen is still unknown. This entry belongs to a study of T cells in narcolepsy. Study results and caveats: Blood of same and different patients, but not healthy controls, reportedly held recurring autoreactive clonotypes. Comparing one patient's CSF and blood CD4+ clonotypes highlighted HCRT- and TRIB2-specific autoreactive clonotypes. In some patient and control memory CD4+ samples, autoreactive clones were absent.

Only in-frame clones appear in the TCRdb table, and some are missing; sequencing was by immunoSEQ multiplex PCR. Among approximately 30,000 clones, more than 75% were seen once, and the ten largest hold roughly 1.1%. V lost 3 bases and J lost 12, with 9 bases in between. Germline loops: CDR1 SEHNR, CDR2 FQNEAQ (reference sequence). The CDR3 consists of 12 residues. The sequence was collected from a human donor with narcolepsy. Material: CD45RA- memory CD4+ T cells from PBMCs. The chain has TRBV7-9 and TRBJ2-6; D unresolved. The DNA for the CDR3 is TGTGCCAGCAGCTTGAGTGTGGGCGTCCTGACTTTC. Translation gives CASSLSVGVLTF.